This T cell receptor beta chain emerged from a study of identical twins. TCRdb itself ran the 5' RACE reads through MiXCR, one entry per CDR3 protein. The sample lists 150,000 or so distinct CDR3 sequences; approximately 3.5% were seen once. This clonotype came up many times. The CDR3 totals 16 residues. Germline CDR1 and CDR2: SEHNR and FQNEAQ (reference sequence). The trim removed 5 bases at V and 8 bases at J, leaving 9 bases unmatched. Specimen: memory T cells sorted from blood. J is TRBJ2-1 and V is TRBV7-9; 13 bases agree with TRBD2. The TCR was taken from a man between 18 and 29 years old in good health. As DNA, the CDR3 is TGTGCCAGCAGCGCCACCGGGACTAGCGGGAATGATGAGCAGTTCTTC. Translation: CASSATGTSGNDEQFF. The complete variable domain, with remaining parts taken from reference TRBV7-9 and TRBJ2-1, reads DTGVSQNPRHKITKRGQNVTFRCDPISEHNRLYWYRQTLGQGPEFLTYFQNEAQLEKSRLLSDRFSAERPKGSFSTLEIQRTEQGDSAMYLCASSATGTSGNDEQFFGPGTRLTVL.